This T cell receptor beta chain is from a study of cytomegalovirus exposure and HLA in healthy donors. PCR primers comprised 60 Vbeta and 13 Jbeta primers. Produced via immunoSEQ multiplex PCR; TCRdb's table is partial and in-frame only. This sample yields some 90,000 clones, of which around 80% are seen a single time; approximately 0.56% belongs to the top ten. V was clipped by 0 bases and J by 8 bases, with 13 bases between them. The CDR3 totals 14 residues. CDR1 and CDR2 (germline): LNHNV, YYDKDF (reference sequence). Sequenced material: PBMCs. This TCR was sampled from a man aged 30-40 years in good health and CMV-seronegative. The chain couples TRBV15 to TRBJ1-1; D unclear. The CDR3: CATSRDDLVGEAFF. The CDR3 region has the DNA TGTGCCACCAGCAGAGATGATCTAGTAGGAGAAGCTTTCTTT.